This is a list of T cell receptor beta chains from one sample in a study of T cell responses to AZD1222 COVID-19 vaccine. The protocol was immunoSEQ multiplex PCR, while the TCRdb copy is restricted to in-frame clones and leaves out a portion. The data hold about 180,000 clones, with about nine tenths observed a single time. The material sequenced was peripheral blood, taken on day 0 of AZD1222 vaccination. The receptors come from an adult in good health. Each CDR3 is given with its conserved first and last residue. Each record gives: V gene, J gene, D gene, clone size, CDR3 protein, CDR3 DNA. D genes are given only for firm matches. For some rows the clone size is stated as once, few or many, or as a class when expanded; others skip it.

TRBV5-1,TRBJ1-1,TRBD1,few,CASSLLGQGAAEAFF,TGCGCCAGCAGCTTGCTGGGGCAGGGGGCTGCTGAAGCTTTCTTT
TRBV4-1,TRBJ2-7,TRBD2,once,CASSQRAFRSGTNYEQYF,TGCGCCAGCAGCCAAAGGGCCTTTAGGAGCGGGACCAACTACGAGCAGTACTTC
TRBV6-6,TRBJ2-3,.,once,CASSYSTGRDTQYF,TGTGCCAGCAGTTACTCGACTGGGAGGGATACGCAGTATTTT
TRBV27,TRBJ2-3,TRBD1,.,CASSLRWPGQLTTDTQYF,TGTGCCAGCAGTTTACGATGGCCGGGACAGCTAACTACAGATACGCAGTATTTT
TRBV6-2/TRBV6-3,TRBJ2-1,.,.,CASSTRFSISYNEQFF,TGTGCCAGCAGTACCCGCTTTAGTATAAGTTACAATGAGCAGTTCTTC
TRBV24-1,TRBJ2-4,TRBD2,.,CATASGLGGDIQYF,TGTGCCACAGCATCCGGACTAGGTGGTGACATTCAGTACTTC
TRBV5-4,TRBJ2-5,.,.,CASSLELVKETQYF,TGTGCCAGCAGCTTGGAACTAGTAAAAGAGACCCAGTACTTC
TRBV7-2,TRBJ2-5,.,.,CASSVGRQETQYF,TGTGCCAGCAGCGTGGGGCGGCAAGAGACCCAGTACTTC
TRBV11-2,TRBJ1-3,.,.,CASSVGFSSGNTIYF,TGTGCCAGCAGCGTCGGGTTTAGCTCTGGAAACACCATATATTTT
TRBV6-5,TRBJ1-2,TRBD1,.,CASLDRAGWGYTF,TGTGCCAGTTTGGACAGGGCGGGATGGGGCTACACCTTC
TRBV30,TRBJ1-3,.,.,CAWMRFFSGNTIYF,TGTGCCTGGATGAGGTTTTTCTCTGGAAACACCATATATTTT
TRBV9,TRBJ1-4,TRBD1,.,CASSQQGAGNEKLFF,TGTGCCAGCAGCCAACAGGGGGCCGGGAATGAAAAACTGTTTTTT
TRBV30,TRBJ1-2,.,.,CAWSVGGNGYTF,TGTGCCTGGAGTGTTGGGGGGAATGGCTACACCTTC
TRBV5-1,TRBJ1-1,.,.,CASSFQGRDTEAFF,TGCGCCAGCAGCTTCCAGGGACGGGACACTGAAGCTTTCTTT
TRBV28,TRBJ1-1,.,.,CASSLPQGLEAFF,TGTGCCAGCAGTTTACCTCAGGGACTTGAAGCTTTCTTT